This T cell receptor (beta chain) was documented in a study of T cells after yellow fever vaccination. Looking at the study overall: When fractions had low cell numbers, they were prepared with SMART-Seq v4 Ultra Low Input.

TCR cDNA was made by 5'RACE template switching, adding a universal primer site and UMIs. TCRdb reprocessed the 5' RACE reads via MiXCR and lists one record per CDR3 protein. Of hundreds of thousands of distinct CDR3 sequences listed, under 20% are singletons. The CDR3 spans 17 residues. Germline trimming cut 5 bases from V and 0 bases from J; bases unmatched to any gene: 10. Germline V gene data show CDR1 as SGHTA and CDR2 as FQGTGA. The material was PBMCs, obtained before the yellow fever booster vaccination. This TCR came from a man between 18 and 29 years old who received the YFV17D yellow fever vaccine. The chain carries TRBV7-3 and TRBJ2-5, with TRBD2 matching over 9 bases. CDR3 bases: TGTGCCAGCAGCCCGACCGGGCGGGGGGGGTACCAAGAGACCCAGTACTTC. Encoded protein: CASSPTGRGGYQETQYF.